This T cell receptor beta chain was documented in a study of T cell changes during pregnancy in multiple sclerosis. V gave up 7 bases and J gave up 2 bases, with 14 bases separating them. This CDR3 is 14 amino acids long. The germline gives CDR1 MNHNY, CDR2 SVGAGI (reference sequence). Data came from immunoSEQ multiplex PCR; TCRdb stores just in-frame clones and leaves some out. The data show tens of thousands of clones, 80% to 90% seen once. The genes are TRBV6-6 and TRBJ1-2, with D possibly TRBD1 on 5 matching bases. The input for sequencing was CD4+ T cells from peripheral blood mononuclear cells, taken before pregnancy. This sequence was found in a female donor with multiple sclerosis, enrolled in a pregnancy study. The CDR3, as DNA: TGTGCCAGCATCTTACAGGCGCCCAACTATGGCTACACCTTC. Its protein is CASILQAPNYGYTF.